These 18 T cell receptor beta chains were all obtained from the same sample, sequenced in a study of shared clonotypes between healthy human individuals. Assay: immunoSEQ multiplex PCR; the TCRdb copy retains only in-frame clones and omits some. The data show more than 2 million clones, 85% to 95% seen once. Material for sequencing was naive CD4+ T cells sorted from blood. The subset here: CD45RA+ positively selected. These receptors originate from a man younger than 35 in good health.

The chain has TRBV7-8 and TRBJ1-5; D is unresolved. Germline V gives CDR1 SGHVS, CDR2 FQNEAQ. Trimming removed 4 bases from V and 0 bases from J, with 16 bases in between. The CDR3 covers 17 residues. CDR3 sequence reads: CASSSIRIGVSNQPQHF. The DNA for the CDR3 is TGTGCCAGCAGCTCCATAAGGATTGGAGTTAGCAATCAGCCCCAGCATTTT.

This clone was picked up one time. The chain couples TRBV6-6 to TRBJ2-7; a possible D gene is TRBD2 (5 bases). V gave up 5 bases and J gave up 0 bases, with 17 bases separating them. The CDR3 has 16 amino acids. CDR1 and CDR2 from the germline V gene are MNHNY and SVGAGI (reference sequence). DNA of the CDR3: TGTGCCAGCAGTACCGGCGGGTCCCGGAGCTCCTACGAGCAGTACTTC. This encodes CASSTGGSRSSYEQYF.

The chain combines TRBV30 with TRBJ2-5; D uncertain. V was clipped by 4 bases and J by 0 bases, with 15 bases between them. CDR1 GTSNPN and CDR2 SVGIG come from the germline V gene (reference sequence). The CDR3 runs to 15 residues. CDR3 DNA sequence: TGTGCCTGGAACCAGTCCCCCACCCACCAAGAGACCCAGTACTTC. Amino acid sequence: CAWNQSPTHQETQYF.

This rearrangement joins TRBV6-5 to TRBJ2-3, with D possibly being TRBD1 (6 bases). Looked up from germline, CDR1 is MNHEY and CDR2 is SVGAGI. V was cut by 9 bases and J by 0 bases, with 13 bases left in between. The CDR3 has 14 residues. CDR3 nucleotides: TGTGCCAGTAAACAGGGCCCTAGCACAGATACGCAGTATTTT. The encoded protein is CASKQGPSTDTQYF.

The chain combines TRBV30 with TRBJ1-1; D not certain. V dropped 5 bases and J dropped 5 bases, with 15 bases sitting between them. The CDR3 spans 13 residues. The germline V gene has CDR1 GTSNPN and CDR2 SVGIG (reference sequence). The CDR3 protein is CAWETRSETEAFF. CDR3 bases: TGTGCCTGGGAGACTCGTTCAGAAACTGAAGCTTTCTTT.

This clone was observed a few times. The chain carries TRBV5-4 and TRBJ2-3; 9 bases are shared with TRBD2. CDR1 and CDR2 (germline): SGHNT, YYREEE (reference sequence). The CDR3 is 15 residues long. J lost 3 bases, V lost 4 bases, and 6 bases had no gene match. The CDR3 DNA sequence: TGTGCCAGCAGCCGTAGCGGGAGTAGAACAGATACGCAGTATTTT. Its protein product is CASSRSGSRTDTQYF.

Here the CDR3 DNA reads TGTGCCAGCAGCCCTGGCAGGCCATCCCCCGAGCTGTTTTTT. Protein sequence: CASSPGRPSPELFF. The chain uses TRBV7-6 and TRBJ2-2; unclear D gene. The ends were cut back, 5 bases at V and 11 bases at J, with 18 bases in the middle. Per germline, CDR1 SGHVS and CDR2 FNYEAQ. CDR3 length: 14 residues.

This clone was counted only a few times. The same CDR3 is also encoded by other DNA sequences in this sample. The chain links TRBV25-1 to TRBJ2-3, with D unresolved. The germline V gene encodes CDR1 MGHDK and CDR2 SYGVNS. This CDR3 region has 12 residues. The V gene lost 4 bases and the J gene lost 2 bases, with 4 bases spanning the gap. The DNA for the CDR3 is TGTGCCAGCAGTGGGTCCACAGATACGCAGTATTTT. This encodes CASSGSTDTQYF.

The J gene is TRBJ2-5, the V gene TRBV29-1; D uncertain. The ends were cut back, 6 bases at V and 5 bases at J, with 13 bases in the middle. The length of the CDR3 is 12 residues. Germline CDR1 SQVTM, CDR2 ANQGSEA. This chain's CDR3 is CSVSIPGETQYF. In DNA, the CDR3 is TGCAGCGTCTCCATACCCGGGGAGACCCAGTACTTC.

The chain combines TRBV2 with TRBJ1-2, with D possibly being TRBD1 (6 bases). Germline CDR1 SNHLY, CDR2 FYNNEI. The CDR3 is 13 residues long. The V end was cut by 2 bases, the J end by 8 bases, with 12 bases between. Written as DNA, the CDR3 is TGTGCCAGCAGTGAACGCGGGGGGCACGGCTACACCTTC. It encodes CASSERGGHGYTF.

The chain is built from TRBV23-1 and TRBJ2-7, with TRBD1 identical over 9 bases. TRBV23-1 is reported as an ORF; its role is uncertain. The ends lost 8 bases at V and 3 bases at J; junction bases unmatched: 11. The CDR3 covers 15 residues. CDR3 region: CASGNWGQGVYEQYF. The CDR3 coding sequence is TGCGCCAGCGGGAACTGGGGACAGGGTGTCTACGAGCAGTACTTC.

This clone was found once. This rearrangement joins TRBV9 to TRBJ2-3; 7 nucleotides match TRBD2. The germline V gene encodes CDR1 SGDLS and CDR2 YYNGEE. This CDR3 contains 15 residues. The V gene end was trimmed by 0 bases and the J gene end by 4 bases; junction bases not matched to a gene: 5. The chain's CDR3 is CASSVVSSGADTQYF. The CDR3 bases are TGTGCCAGCAGCGTAGTTTCTAGCGGCGCAGATACGCAGTATTTT.

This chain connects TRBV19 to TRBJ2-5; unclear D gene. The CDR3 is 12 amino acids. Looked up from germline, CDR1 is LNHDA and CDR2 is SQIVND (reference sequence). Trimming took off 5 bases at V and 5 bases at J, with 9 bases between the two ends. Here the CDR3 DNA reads TGTGCCAGTAGTCCCCTGGGGGAGACCCAGTACTTC. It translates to CASSPLGETQYF.

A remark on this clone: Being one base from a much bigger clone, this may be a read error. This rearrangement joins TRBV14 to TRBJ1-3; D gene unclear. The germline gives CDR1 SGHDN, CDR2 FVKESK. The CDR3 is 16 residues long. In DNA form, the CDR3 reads TGTGCCAGCGGCCAAGATACACTGAGCTCTGGAAACACCATATATTTT. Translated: CASGQDTLSSGNTIYF.

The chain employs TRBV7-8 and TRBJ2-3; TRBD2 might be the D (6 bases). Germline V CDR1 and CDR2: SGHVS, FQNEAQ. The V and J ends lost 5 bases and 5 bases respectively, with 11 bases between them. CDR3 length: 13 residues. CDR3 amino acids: CASSLPSEDTQYF. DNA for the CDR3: TGTGCCAGCAGCCTTCCTAGCGAAGATACGCAGTATTTT. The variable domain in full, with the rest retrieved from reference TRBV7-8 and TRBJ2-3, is GAGVSQSPRYKVAKRGQDVALRCDPISGHVSLFWYQQALGQGPEFLTYFQNEAQLDKSGLPSDRFFAERPEGSVSTLKIQRTQQEDSAVYLCASSLPSEDTQYFGPGTRLTVL.

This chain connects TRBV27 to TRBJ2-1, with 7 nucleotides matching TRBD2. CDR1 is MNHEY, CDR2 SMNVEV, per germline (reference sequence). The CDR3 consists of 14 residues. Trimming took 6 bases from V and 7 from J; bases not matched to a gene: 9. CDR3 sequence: CASRSREDWNEQFF. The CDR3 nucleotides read TGTGCCAGCAGATCACGGGAGGATTGGAATGAGCAGTTCTTC.

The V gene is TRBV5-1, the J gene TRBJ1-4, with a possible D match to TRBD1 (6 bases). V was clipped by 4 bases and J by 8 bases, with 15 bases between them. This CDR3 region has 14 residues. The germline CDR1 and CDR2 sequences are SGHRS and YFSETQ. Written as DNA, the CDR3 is TGCGCCAGCAGCGAACAGGGCATGGACGAAAAACTGTTTTTT. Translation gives CASSEQGMDEKLFF.

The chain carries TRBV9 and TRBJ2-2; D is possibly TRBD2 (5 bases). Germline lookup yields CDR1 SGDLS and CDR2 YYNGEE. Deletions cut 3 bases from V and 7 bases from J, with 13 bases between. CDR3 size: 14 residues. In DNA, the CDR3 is TGTGCCAGCAGCGCCCCAGTCGCGGGCGGGGAGCTGTTTTTT. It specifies CASSAPVAGGELFF.